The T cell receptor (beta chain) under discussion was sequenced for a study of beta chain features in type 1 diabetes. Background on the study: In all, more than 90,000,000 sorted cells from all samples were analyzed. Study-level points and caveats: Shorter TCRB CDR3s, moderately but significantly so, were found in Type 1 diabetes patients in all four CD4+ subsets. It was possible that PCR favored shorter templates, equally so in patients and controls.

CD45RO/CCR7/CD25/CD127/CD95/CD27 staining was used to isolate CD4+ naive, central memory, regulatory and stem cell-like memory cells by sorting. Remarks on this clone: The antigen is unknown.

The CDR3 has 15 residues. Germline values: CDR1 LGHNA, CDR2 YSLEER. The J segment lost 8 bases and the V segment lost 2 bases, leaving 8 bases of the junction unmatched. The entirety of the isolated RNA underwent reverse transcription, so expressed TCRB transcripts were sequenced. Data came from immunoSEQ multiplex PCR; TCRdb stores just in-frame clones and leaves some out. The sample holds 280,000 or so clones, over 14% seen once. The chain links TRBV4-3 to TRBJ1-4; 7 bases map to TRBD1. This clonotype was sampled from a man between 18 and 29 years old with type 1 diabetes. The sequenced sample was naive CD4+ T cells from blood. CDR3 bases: TGCGCCAGCAGCCAACGACAGGGTCTTGGGGAAAAACTGTTTTTT. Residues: CASSQRQGLGEKLFF.